The text below deals with one T cell receptor beta chain. Its target is unknown. The data derive from a study of blood T cells in healthy people across ages. The second PCR ran roughly 7 to 11 cycles with a sample-barcoded 5' primer and J-beta primers. TCRdb reanalysed the 5' RACE reads using MiXCR and keeps one entry per CDR3 protein. The sample contains about 1.6 million distinct CDR3 sequences, around 36% of which appear only once. This CDR3 spans 14 amino acids. Germline-derived CDR1 and CDR2 are DFQATT and SNEGSKA (reference sequence). Trimming cost V 3 bases and J 7 bases, with 16 bases left between them. General study points: Because donor CMV status was unknown, expanded clonotype changes were possibly confounded. Roughly linear declines in TCR beta diversity per million T cells occurred with age.

The study recruited healthy Caucasian donors from Russia who were aged about 6 to 95. This TCR came from a woman aged 25 to 39 in good health. Specimen: blood. The chain employs TRBV20-1 and TRBJ2-1; D might be TRBD2 (5 bases). The CDR3 spells CSARPPRGPNEQFF. The CDR3 DNA reads as TGCAGTGCTAGGCCCCCCAGAGGGCCAAATGAGCAGTTCTTC.